The 28 T cell receptor beta chains given below trace back to one sample, sequenced in a study of cytomegalovirus exposure and HLA in healthy donors. The PCR made use of 60 Vbeta and 13 Jbeta primers. Clones were sequenced by immunoSEQ multiplex PCR, and TCRdb holds only the in-frame ones, with some missing. The sample totals roughly 100,000 clones. The source material was PBMCs. The receptors shown here come from a man in his forties in good health and CMV-seronegative.

V is TRBV13 and J is TRBJ2-5, with 10 bases lining up with TRBD2. Trimming removed 0 bases from V and 14 bases from J; junction bases left unmatched: 9. Germline V gene lookup returns CDR1 PRHDT and CDR2 FYEKMQ (reference sequence). The CDR3 length is 14 residues. The CDR3 spells CASSLGLAGAPFYF. The CDR3 DNA reads TGTGCCAGCAGCTTAGGCCTAGCGGGGGCCCCATTTTACTTC.

Comments on this clone: This specimen includes other DNA sequences encoding the same CDR3. The J gene is TRBJ2-3, the V gene TRBV4-3; D gene uncertain. V lost 0 bases, J lost 5 bases, and 6 bases lay in between. Germline values: CDR1 LGHNA, CDR2 YSLEER. The CDR3 runs 13 residues. The CDR3 is CASSQDIRDTQYF. Written as DNA, the CDR3 is TGCGCCAGCAGCCAAGATATCAGAGATACGCAGTATTTT.

The chain carries TRBV9 and TRBJ2-7; 7 bases fit TRBD1. Germline V lookup: CDR1 SGDLS, CDR2 YYNGEE. The J segment lost 3 bases and the V segment lost 0 bases, leaving 3 bases of the junction unmatched. The CDR3 contains 14 residues. CDR3: CASSVAGTDYEQYF. As DNA, the CDR3 is TGTGCCAGCAGCGTAGCTGGGACAGACTACGAGCAGTACTTC.

The chain uses TRBV2 and TRBJ2-7; the D is unclear. CDR3 size: 13 residues. From germline, CDR1 is SNHLY and CDR2 FYNNEI. V was clipped by 6 bases and J by 5 bases, with 14 bases between them. CDR3 amino acids: CASRDTDTDEQYF. The CDR3 coding sequence is TGTGCCAGCAGAGACACTGATACGGACGAGCAGTACTTC.

This rearrangement joins TRBV7-2 to TRBJ2-1; the match to TRBD2 covers 8 bases. Looked up from germline, CDR1 is SGHTA and CDR2 is FQGNSA. The J segment lost 6 bases and the V segment lost 5 bases, leaving 9 bases of the junction unmatched. The CDR3 consists of 15 residues. The CDR3 sequence is CASSQGRGGSNEQFF. The CDR3 DNA follows: TGTGCCAGCAGCCAAGGACGGGGGGGGTCCAATGAGCAGTTCTTC.

As concerns this clone: Its ends do not fully match the called genes, so a read error is possible. Other DNA sequences from this sample encode an identical CDR3 as well. The gene calls are TRBV18 and TRBJ2-7, with 8 bases lining up with TRBD2. Germline CDR1 is KGHSH and CDR2 is LQKENI. The CDR3 consists of 14 residues. The CDR3, as DNA: TGTGCCAGCTCGCCACGGGAGGGACCGGACGAGCAGTACTTC. Translation gives CASSPREGPDEQYF.

The chain has TRBV7-2 and TRBJ2-5, with a weak D call TRBD1 (5 bases). This CDR3 contains 13 residues. Germline CDR1 and CDR2: SGHTA and FQGNSA. Trimming took 3 bases from V and 1 from J, leaving 6 bases between them. CDR3 amino acids: CASSFDSQETQYF. DNA of the CDR3: TGTGCCAGCAGCTTTGACAGCCAAGAGACCCAGTACTTC.

This chain links TRBV4-1 with TRBJ2-7, with D unresolved. CDR1 and CDR2 (germline): MGHRA, YSYEKL. The CDR3 contains 14 residues. The germline V and J ends were trimmed by 4 bases and 3 bases, with 13 bases remaining between them. This CDR3 is CASSLAASLYEQYF. Here the CDR3 DNA reads TGCGCCAGCAGCCTCGCGGCCTCCCTCTACGAGCAGTACTTC.

As to this clone: At one end, the junction sequence differs from germline, possibly due to a read error. The chain uses TRBV4-3 and TRBJ2-5, with a tentative D call TRBD1 (6 bases). This CDR3 comprises 15 residues. Looked up from germline, CDR1 is LGHNA and CDR2 is YSLEER. CDR3 coding DNA: TGCGCCAGCAGCCAAGATCGCTACAGGGAAAAGACCCGGTACTTC. This codes for CASSQDRYREKTRYF.

V is TRBV15 and J is TRBJ2-1; TRBD2 agrees at 13 bases. CDR1 and CDR2 from the germline V gene are LNHNV and YYDKDF (reference sequence). This CDR3 is built from 16 residues. V gave up 9 bases and J gave up 8 bases; unmatched junction bases: 13. CDR3 coding DNA: TGTGCCACTCTATCGGGGACTAGCGGGATAAGGGATGAGCAGTTCTTC. Translated: CATLSGTSGIRDEQFF.

The chain couples TRBV4-1 to TRBJ1-4, with TRBD1 identical over 7 bases. CDR1 and CDR2 (germline): MGHRA, YSYEKL. This CDR3 region has 18 residues. Germline trimming cut 4 bases from V and 6 bases from J; bases unmatched to any gene: 17. The CDR3 DNA reads as TGCGCCAGCAGCCGATTGACAGGGCTCATCGGGGAGGATGAAAAACTGTTTTTT. Its translation: CASSRLTGLIGEDEKLFF.

On this clone itself: A junction boundary mismatches the germline segment, possibly from a read error. Other DNA sequences from this sample encode an identical CDR3 as well. The rearrangement links TRBV10-3 to TRBJ2-7, with 8 positions matching TRBD2. CDR1 is ENHRY, CDR2 SYGVKD, per germline. The CDR3 is 16 residues long. The CDR3 bases are TGCGCCATCAGTGATAGGGTCACTAGCGGCCCTTACGAGCAGTACTTC. This translates into CAISDRVTSGPYEQYF.

The J gene is TRBJ2-7, the V gene TRBV10-3; a possible D gene is TRBD1 (5 bases). Trimming took 10 bases from V and 6 from J, leaving 16 bases between them. The CDR3 loop spans 12 amino acids. Germline-derived CDR1 and CDR2 are ENHRY and SYGVKD. CDR3 loop: CATLGQGGEQYF. The CDR3 region has the DNA TGTGCCACCCTGGGTCAGGGTGGCGAGCAGTACTTC.

V is TRBV30 and J is TRBJ2-3, with TRBD2 as a possible D gene (5 bases). The CDR3 is 13 residues long. V lost 5 bases and J lost 1, with 10 bases in between. Germline V gives CDR1 GTSNPN, CDR2 SVGIG (reference sequence). CDR3 amino acids: CAWQLARTDTQYF. CDR3 sequence (DNA): TGTGCCTGGCAGCTAGCCCGCACAGATACGCAGTATTTT. The whole variable domain, remainder taken from reference TRBV30 and TRBJ2-3, is SQTIHQWPATLVQPVGSPLSLECTVEGTSNPNLYWYRQAAGRGLQLLFYSVGIGQISSEVPQNLSASRPQDRQFILSSKKLLLSDSGFYLCAWQLARTDTQYFGPGTRLTVL.

This rearrangement joins TRBV5-6 to TRBJ2-3, with TRBD2 matching 9 bases. Losses at the gene ends were 3 bases for V and 3 bases for J; bases not matched to a gene: 8. CDR1 SGHDT and CDR2 YYEEEE come from the germline V gene. The CDR3 is made up of 16 amino acids. The CDR3 sequence: CASSSPLAGSTDTQYF. The CDR3 DNA follows: TGTGCCAGCAGCTCTCCCCTAGCGGGGTCAACAGATACGCAGTATTTT.

This sequence joins TRBV5-1 and TRBJ1-2; 9 positions agree with TRBD1. Germline CDR1 reads SGHRS; CDR2 reads YFSETQ. Unmatched junction bases numbered 11, after V lost 3 bases and J lost 5 bases. The CDR3 consists of 16 residues. CDR3 residues: CASSSGDQTGGYGYTF. CDR3 sequence (DNA): TGCGCCAGCAGCTCTGGAGATCAGACAGGGGGTTATGGCTACACCTTC.

The V call is TRBV6-9, the J call TRBJ2-7; a possible D gene is TRBD1 (5 bases). This CDR3 spans 16 amino acids. Germline CDR1 and CDR2: MNHGY and SVAAGI. Trimming removed 4 bases from V and 2 bases from J, with 18 bases in between. In DNA form, the CDR3 reads TGTGCCAGCAGTTCAACTCCCAGGGCATCCCCCTACGAGCAGTACTTC. It encodes CASSSTPRASPYEQYF.

The chain combines TRBV13 with TRBJ2-5; maybe TRBD1 (6 bases). V lost 6 bases, J lost 0 bases, and 8 bases lay in between. Germline CDR1 and CDR2: PRHDT and FYEKMQ (reference sequence). The CDR3 consists of 13 residues. The CDR3 DNA reads TGTGCCAGCAGGGGGGCCAACCAAGAGACCCAGTACTTC. This translates into CASRGANQETQYF.

This rearrangement joins TRBV7-9 to TRBJ1-3; tentative D call: TRBD1 (5 bases). This CDR3 has 18 residues. Between the trimmed V and J ends, which lost 2 bases and 2 bases, there was a span of 19 bases. CDR1 is SEHNR, CDR2 FQNEAQ, per germline (reference sequence). CDR3 DNA: TGTGCCAGCAGCTTATCCCATATGGGGGGTAGACCTGGAAACACCATATATTTT. It is translated as CASSLSHMGGRPGNTIYF.

The gene calls are TRBV5-5 and TRBJ1-1; D is ambiguous. In germline, CDR1 is SGHKS, CDR2 YYEKEE (reference sequence). The ends were cut back, 4 bases at V and 1 base at J, with 8 bases in the middle. The CDR3 covers 13 residues. Written as DNA, the CDR3 is TGTGCCAGCAGCATCGGTTCGAACACTGAAGCTTTCTTT. Amino acids: CASSIGSNTEAFF. Together with reference TRBV5-5 and TRBJ1-1, the CDR3 gives the full variable domain: DAGVTQSPTHLIKTRGQQVTLRCSPISGHKSVSWYQQVLGQGPQFIFQYYEKEERGRGNFPDRFSARQFPNYSSELNVNALLLGDSALYLCASSIGSNTEAFFGQGTRLTVV.

The rearrangement uses TRBV19 and TRBJ2-1, with TRBD2 matching over 9 bases. The CDR3 has 15 amino acids. The J segment lost 4 bases and the V segment lost 5 bases, leaving 6 bases of the junction unmatched. CDR1 and CDR2 (germline): LNHDA, SQIVND (reference sequence). The CDR3 reads CASSRWTSVYNEQFF. Here the CDR3 DNA reads TGTGCCAGTAGTCGATGGACTAGCGTATACAATGAGCAGTTCTTC.

The chain combines TRBV10-3 with TRBJ1-6, with D unclear. The CDR3 loop spans 14 amino acids. Germline loops: CDR1 ENHRY, CDR2 SYGVKD. V was cut by 3 bases and J by 10 bases, with 13 bases left in between. In DNA form, the CDR3 reads TGTGCCATCAGTGAAACGAGGGTAAGCTCACCCCTCCACTTT. Translation: CAISETRVSSPLHF.

The V and J genes are TRBV2 and TRBJ2-7; TRBD2 aligns across 7 bases. There are 14 residues in the CDR3. V dropped 7 bases and J dropped 2; count of bases not matched to a gene: 8. Germline assignment: CDR1 SNHLY and CDR2 FYNNEI. CDR3 coding DNA: TGTGCCAGCAATCGGGGGGACGCTCCCTACGAGCAGTACTTC. Encoded protein: CASNRGDAPYEQYF.

The chain uses TRBV4-3 and TRBJ1-6, with 8 nucleotides matching TRBD1. J lost 7 bases, V lost 5 bases, and 7 bases had no gene match. CDR1 and CDR2 from the germline V gene are LGHNA and YSLEER. The CDR3 covers 15 residues. CDR3 protein: CASSSDRGGNSPLHF. The DNA for the CDR3 is TGCGCCAGCAGCTCAGACAGGGGCGGGAATTCACCCCTCCACTTT.

V gene TRBV5-1 combines with J gene TRBJ2-5; 10 positions match TRBD1. The germline CDR1 and CDR2 sequences are SGHRS and YFSETQ. The trim removed 4 bases at V and 1 base at J, leaving 4 bases unmatched. This CDR3 is built from 15 residues. The CDR3 DNA sequence: TGCGCCAGCAGCCCGGGACAGGGGCTCCAAGAGACCCAGTACTTC. Protein: CASSPGQGLQETQYF.

The chain employs TRBV12-2 and TRBJ2-3; the DNA was not used to check the table's D call, TRBD2. TRBV12-2 is a listed pseudogene. This CDR3 contains 20 residues. DNA for the CDR3: TGTGCAAGTCGCTCAACCCTAGCGGGAGCCGCCTACCCAGTGACAGATACGCAGTATTTT. Its translation is CASRSTLAGAAYPVTDTQYF.

The CDR3 sequence: CAWSTGHLRTDTQYF. The CDR3 DNA reads TGTGCCTGGAGTACCGGACATCTCCGCACAGATACGCAGTATTTT. The rearrangement joins TRBV30 to TRBJ2-3; D might be TRBD1 (5 bases). Per germline, CDR1 GTSNPN and CDR2 SVGIG (reference sequence). This CDR3 has 15 residues. The V gene lost 2 bases and the J gene lost 1 base, with 13 bases spanning the gap.

The V and J genes are TRBV19 and TRBJ2-5; 9 bases fit TRBD2. V gave up 4 bases and J gave up 4 bases; unmatched junction bases: 7. CDR3 length equals 15 residues. The germline gives CDR1 LNHDA, CDR2 SQIVND (reference sequence). This CDR3 reads CASSRGAGGIETQYF. The DNA of the CDR3 is TGTGCCAGTAGTAGGGGAGCGGGGGGCATAGAGACCCAGTACTTC.